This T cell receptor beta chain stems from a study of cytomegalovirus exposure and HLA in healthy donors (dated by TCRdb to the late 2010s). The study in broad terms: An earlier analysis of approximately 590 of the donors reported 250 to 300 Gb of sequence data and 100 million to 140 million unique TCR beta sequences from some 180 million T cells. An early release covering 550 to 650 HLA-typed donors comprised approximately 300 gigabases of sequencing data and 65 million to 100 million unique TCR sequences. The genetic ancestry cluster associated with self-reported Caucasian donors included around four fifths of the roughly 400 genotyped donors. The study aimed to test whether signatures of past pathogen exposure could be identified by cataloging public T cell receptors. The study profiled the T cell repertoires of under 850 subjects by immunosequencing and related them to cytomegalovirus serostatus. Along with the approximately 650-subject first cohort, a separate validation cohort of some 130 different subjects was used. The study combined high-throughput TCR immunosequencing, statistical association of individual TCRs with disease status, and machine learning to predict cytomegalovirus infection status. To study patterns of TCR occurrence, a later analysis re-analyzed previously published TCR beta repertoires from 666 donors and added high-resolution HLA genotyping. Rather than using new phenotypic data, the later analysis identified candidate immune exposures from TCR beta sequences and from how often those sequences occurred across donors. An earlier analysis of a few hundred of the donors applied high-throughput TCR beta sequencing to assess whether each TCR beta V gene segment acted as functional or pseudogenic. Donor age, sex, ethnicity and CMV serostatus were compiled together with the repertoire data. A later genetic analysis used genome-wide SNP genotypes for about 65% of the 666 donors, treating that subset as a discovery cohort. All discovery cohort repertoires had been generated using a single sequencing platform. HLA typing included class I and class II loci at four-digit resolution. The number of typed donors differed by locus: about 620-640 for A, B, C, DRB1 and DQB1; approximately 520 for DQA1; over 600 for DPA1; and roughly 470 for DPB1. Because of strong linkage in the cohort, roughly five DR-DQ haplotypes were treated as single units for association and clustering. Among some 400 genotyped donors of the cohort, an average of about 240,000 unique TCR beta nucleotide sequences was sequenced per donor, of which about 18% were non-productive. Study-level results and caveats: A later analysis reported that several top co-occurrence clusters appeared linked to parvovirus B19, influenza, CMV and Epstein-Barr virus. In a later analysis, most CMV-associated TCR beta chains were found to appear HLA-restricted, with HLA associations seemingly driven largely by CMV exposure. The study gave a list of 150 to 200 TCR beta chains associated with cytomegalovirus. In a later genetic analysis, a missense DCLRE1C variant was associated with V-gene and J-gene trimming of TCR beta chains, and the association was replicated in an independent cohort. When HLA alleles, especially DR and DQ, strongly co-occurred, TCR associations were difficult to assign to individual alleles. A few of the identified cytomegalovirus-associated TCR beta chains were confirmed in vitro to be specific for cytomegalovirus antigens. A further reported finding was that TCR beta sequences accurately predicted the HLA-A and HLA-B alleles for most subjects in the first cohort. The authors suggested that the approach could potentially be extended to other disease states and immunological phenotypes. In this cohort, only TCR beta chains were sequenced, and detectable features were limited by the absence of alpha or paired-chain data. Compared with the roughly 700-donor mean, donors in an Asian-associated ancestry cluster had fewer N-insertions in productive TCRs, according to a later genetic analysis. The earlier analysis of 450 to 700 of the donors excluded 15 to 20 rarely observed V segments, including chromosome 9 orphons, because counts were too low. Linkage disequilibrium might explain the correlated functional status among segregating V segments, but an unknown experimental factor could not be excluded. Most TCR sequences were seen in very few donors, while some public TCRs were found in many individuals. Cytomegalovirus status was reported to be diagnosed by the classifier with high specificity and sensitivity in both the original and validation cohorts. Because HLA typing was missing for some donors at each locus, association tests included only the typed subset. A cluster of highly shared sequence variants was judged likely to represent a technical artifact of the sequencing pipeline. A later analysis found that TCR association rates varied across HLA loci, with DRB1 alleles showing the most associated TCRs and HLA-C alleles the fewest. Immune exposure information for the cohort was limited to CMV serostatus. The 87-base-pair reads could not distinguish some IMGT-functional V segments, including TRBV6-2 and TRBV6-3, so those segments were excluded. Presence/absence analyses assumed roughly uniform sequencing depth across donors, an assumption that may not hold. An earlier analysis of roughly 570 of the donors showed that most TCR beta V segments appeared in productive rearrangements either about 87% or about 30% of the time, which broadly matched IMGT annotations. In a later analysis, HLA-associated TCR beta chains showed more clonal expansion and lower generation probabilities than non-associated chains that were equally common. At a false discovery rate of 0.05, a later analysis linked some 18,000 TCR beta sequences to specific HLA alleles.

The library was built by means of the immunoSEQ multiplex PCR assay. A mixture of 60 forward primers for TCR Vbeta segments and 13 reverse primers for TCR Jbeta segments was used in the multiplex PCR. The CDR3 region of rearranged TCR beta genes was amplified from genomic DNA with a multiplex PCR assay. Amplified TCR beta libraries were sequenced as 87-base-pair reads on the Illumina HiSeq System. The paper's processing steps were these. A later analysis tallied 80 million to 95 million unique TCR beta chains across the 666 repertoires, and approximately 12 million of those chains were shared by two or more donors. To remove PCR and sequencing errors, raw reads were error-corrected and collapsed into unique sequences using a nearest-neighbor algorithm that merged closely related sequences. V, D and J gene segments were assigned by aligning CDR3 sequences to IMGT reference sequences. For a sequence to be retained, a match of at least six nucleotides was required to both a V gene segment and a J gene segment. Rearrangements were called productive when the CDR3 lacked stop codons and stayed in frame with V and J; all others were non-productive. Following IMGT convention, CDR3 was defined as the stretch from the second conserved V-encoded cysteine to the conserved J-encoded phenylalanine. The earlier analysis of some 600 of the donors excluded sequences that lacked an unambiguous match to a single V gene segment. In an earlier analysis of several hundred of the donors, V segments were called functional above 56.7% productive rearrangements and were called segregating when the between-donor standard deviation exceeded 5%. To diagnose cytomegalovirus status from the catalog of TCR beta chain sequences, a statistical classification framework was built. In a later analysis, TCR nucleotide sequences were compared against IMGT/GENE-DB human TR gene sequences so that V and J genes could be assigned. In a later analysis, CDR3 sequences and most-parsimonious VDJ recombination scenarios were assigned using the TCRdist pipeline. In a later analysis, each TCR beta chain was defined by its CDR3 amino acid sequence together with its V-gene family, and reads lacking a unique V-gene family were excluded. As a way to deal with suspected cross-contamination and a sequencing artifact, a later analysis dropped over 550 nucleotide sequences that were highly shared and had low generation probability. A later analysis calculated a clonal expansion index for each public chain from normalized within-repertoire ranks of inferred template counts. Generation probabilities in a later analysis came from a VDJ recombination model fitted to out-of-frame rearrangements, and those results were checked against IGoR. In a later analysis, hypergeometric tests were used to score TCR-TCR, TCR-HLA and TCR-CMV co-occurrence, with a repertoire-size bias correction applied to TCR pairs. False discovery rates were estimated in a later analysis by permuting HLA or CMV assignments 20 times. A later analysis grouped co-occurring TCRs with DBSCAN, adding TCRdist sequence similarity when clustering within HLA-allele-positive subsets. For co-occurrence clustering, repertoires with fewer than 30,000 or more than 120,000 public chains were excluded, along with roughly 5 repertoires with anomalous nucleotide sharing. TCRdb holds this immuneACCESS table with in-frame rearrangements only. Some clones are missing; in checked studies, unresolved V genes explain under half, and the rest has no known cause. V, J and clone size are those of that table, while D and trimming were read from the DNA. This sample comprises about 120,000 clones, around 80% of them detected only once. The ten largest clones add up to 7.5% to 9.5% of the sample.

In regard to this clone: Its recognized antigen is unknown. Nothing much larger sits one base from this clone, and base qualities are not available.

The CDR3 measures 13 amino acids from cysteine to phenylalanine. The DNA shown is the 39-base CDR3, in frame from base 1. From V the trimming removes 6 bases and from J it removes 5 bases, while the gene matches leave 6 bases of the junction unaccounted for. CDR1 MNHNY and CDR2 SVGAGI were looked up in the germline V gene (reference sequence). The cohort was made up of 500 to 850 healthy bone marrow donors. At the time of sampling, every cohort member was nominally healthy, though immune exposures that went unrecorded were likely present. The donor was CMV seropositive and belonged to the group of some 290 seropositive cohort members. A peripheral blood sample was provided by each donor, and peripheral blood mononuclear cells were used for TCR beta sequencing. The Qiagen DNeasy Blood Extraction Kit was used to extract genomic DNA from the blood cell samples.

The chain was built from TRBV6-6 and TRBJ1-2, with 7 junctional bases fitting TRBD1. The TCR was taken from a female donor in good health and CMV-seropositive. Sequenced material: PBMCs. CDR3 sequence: CASRPDRNYGYTF. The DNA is TGTGCCAGCAGGCCGGACAGGAATTATGGCTACACCTTC.